This T cell receptor (beta chain) was identified during a study of blood T cell repertoires in COVID-19. Study as a whole: Donors in the United States, Italy and Spain gave samples during acute or convalescent COVID-19. The cDNA or gDNA used as material had been derived from T cells, B-cell-depleted T cells, or PBMCs.

A single count supports this clone. The CDR3 has 16 amino acids. Germline V CDR1 and CDR2: MGHDK, SYGVNS. After removal of 4 bases from V and 2 bases from J, the junction contained 4 bases not matched to a gene. Per the original data handling: Nucleated cell number was recorded as an estimate derived from reference gene primer amplification. Some clones are missing from TCRdb's copy, which holds only in-frame ones; the method was immunoSEQ multiplex PCR. V and J calls and clone size are given by that table; D and trimming were obtained from the DNA. The data show more than 95,000 clones, with 86% seen just once and around 5% held by the top ten.

The chain uses TRBV25-1 and TRBJ2-4; 11 nucleotides match TRBD1. This receptor was identified in a human donor in a cohort sampled during active COVID-19. The sequencing input was peripheral blood. Here the CDR3 DNA reads TGTGCCAGCAGTGTTGGGACAGGGGGGACCAAAAACATTCAGTACTTC. Protein: CASSVGTGGTKNIQYF.